This TCR beta chain was captured in a study of OX40 agonist ivuxolimab in advanced cancers. Across the study: Every 2 weeks, patients got intravenous ivuxolimab at one of six dose levels (0.01-10 mg/kg).

J gave up 0 bases and V 3 bases, and 7 bases lay outside the gene matches. This CDR3 is built from 17 residues. The germline V gene encodes CDR1 SGHNT and CDR2 YYREEE (reference sequence). Repertoires were generated with immunoSEQ multiplex PCR, while TCRdb's copy carries only in-frame clones and drops some. This table has under 80,000 clones, roughly 84% appearing once. Baseline, cycle 4 day 1, and cycle 7 day 1 were the blood sampling points. The origin of this receptor is an adult with an advanced solid tumor such as melanoma, head and neck, liver or kidney cancer. The genes are TRBV5-4 and TRBJ2-3; 10 bases align to TRBD2. The sample consisted of CD4+ or CD8+ T cells sorted from blood, taken in a trial of the OX40 agonist ivuxolimab. For the CDR3, the DNA is TGTGCCAGCAGCTCTTCCTGGACTAGCGGAAGCACAGATACGCAGTATTTT. Amino acid sequence: CASSSSWTSGSTDTQYF.